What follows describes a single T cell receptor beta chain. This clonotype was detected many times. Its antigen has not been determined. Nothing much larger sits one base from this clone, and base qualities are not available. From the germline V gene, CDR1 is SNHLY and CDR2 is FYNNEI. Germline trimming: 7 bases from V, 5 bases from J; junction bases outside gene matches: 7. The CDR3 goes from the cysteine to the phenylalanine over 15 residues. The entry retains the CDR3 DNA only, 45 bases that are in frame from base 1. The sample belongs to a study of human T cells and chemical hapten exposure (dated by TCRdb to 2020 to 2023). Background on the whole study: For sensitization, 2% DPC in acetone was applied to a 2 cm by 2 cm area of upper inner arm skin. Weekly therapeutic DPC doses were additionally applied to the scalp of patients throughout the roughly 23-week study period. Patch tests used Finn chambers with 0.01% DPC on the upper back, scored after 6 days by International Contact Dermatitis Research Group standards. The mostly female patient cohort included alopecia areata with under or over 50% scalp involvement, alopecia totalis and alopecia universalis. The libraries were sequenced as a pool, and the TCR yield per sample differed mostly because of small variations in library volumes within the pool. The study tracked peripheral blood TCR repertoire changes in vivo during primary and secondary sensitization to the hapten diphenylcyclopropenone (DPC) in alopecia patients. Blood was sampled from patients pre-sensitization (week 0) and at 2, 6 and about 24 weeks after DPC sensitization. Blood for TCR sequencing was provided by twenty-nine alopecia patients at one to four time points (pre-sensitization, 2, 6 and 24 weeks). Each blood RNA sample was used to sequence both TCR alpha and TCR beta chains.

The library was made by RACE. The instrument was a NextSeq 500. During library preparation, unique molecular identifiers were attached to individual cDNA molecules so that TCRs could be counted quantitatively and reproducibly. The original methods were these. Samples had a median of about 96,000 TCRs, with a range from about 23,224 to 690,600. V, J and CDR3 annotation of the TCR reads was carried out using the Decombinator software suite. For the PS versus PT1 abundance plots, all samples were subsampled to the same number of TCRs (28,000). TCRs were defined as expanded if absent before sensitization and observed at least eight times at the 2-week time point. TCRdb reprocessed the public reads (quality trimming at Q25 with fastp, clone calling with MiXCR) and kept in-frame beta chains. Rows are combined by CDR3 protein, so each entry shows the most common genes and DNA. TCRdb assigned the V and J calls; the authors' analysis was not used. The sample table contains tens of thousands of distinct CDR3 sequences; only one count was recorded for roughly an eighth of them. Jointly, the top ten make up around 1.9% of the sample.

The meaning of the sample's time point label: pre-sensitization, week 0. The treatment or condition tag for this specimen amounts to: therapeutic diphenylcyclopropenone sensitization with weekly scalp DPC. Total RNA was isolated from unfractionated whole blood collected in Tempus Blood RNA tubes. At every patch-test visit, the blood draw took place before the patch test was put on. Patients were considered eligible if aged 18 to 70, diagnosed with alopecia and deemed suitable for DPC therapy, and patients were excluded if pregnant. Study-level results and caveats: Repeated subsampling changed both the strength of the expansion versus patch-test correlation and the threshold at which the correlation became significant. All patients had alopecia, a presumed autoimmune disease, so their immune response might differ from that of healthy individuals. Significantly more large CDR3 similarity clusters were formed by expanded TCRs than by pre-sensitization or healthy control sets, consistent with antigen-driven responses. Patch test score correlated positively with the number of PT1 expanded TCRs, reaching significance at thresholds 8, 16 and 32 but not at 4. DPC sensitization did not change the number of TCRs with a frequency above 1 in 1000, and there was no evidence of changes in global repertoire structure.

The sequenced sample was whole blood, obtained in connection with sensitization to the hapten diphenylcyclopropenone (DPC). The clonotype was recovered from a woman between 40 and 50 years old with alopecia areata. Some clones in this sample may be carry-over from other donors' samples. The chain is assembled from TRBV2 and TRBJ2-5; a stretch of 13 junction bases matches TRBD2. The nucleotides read TGTGCCAGCAAAGGACTAGCGGGAGCGTCGGAGACCCAGTACTTC. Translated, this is CASKGLAGASETQYF.